Below are 20 T cell receptor beta chains sequenced from a single sample in a study of T-cell memory formation after mild COVID-19. TCRdb independently ran MiXCR on the 5' RACE reads; one entry per CDR3 protein. The top ten hold about 22% of the sample, which has roughly 300,000 distinct CDR3 sequences, approximately 8.4% seen once. The sample taken for sequencing was PBMCs or a T cell subset sorted from them (not recorded which). These receptors were obtained from a man aged 18 to 35 who had mild COVID-19 (a few samples of this study predate the infection). Cell type and time point are not known.

The sample holds many counts of this clonotype. The chain combines TRBV27 with TRBJ2-1; D unclear. The CDR3 is 15 residues long. CDR1 and CDR2 from the germline V gene are MNHEY and SMNVEV (reference sequence). V shed 6 bases and J shed 0 bases, with 12 bases lying between them. CDR3 loop: CASSLQPASYNEQFF. CDR3 coding DNA: TGTGCCAGCAGCCTACAGCCGGCCTCCTACAATGAGCAGTTCTTC.

The chain employs TRBV5-1 and TRBJ2-1; D uncertain. The germline V and J ends were trimmed by 4 bases and 6 bases, with 8 bases remaining between them. CDR1 and CDR2 from the germline V gene are SGHRS and YFSETQ. The CDR3 contains 12 residues. The CDR3 protein is CASSAGRNEQFF. The CDR3 nucleotides read TGCGCCAGCAGCGCCGGACGCAATGAGCAGTTCTTC.

This clonotype was found many times. The rearrangement joins TRBV4-3 to TRBJ2-2, with D perhaps TRBD1 (5 bases). CDR1 and CDR2 from the germline V gene are LGHNA and YSLEER. Trimming left V 3 bases short and J 4 bases short, with 9 bases between. This CDR3 is built from 14 residues. The CDR3 protein is CASSHRVGTGELFF. CDR3 bases: TGCGCCAGCAGCCACAGGGTGGGCACCGGGGAGCTGTTTTTT.

This clonotype was seen a few times. The gene calls are TRBV7-8 and TRBJ2-3; tentative D call: TRBD2 (5 bases). Per germline, CDR1 SGHVS and CDR2 FQNEAQ. The CDR3 runs 15 residues. V was pared by 9 bases and J by 0 bases, with 16 bases between. CDR3 nucleotides: TGTGCCAGTCGCACTCCGGGATCGAGCACAGATACGCAGTATTTT. Amino acids: CASRTPGSSTDTQYF.

The rearrangement uses TRBV5-1 and TRBJ1-4; D remains unclear. Germline values: CDR1 SGHRS, CDR2 YFSETQ. This CDR3 is 13 amino acids long. Trimming stripped 2 bases from V and 4 bases from J, with 6 bases between. DNA of the CDR3: TGCGCCAGCAGCTTTCGGATTAATGAAAAACTGTTTTTT. Translation gives CASSFRINEKLFF.

This clonotype was seen only a few times. CDR3 loop: CASLTRDKYYEQYF. CDR3 sequence (DNA): TGTGCCAGCCTAACTAGGGACAAATACTACGAGCAGTACTTC. The chain recombines TRBV6-2 or TRBV6-3 with TRBJ2-7; D perhaps matches TRBD1 (6 bases). The V and J ends lost 8 bases and 3 bases respectively, with 17 bases between them. The CDR3 covers 14 residues. The V gene's germline CDR1 is MNHEY and CDR2 SVGEGT.

This chain links TRBV5-4 with TRBJ1-2; D is unclear. V lost 1 base to trimming and J lost 5 bases, with 9 bases between them. This CDR3 has 13 amino acids. Germline-derived CDR1 and CDR2 are SGHNT and YYREEE (reference sequence). The CDR3: CASSLKSLYGYTF. In DNA, the CDR3 is TGTGCCAGCAGCTTGAAAAGCCTGTATGGCTACACCTTC.

This clonotype appeared many times. The chain uses TRBV7-9 and TRBJ2-5, with unresolved D. The CDR3 runs to 13 residues. V was pared by 6 bases and J by 2 bases, with 10 bases between. The germline gives CDR1 SEHNR, CDR2 FQNEAQ (reference sequence). In nucleotides, the CDR3 is TGTGCCAGCAGTTCTCCCAAACAAGAGACCCAGTACTTC. The encoded protein is CASSSPKQETQYF.

In this sample, this clonotype turned up a few times. The chain is built from TRBV6-5 and TRBJ2-7; no clear D. Trimming removed 2 bases at V and 6 bases at J, with 5 bases between. The CDR3 loop spans 11 amino acids. Germline assignment: CDR1 MNHEY and CDR2 SVGAGI. CDR3 DNA: TGTGCCAGCAGTTACGGGGTCGAGCAGTACTTC. This translates into CASSYGVEQYF.

This clonotype showed up many times. The rearrangement links TRBV2 to TRBJ2-1; D is unresolved. Looked up from germline, CDR1 is SNHLY and CDR2 is FYNNEI. This CDR3 is 15 amino acids long. This CDR3 reads CAMIAGSLNNNEQFF. The CDR3 region has the DNA TGTGCTATGATTGCCGGGTCTCTTAACAACAATGAGCAGTTCTTC.

This chain joins TRBV12-3 or TRBV12-4 and TRBJ1-2, with 7 positions matching TRBD1. Unmatched junction bases numbered 8, after V lost 8 bases and J lost 5 bases. The CDR3 consists of 13 residues. CDR3 nucleotide sequence: TGTGCCAGCGCCCCGGGGACAGCTTATGGCTACACCTTC. Translated: CASAPGTAYGYTF.

The chain carries TRBV4-1 and TRBJ2-1; D is perhaps TRBD1 (5 bases). In germline, CDR1 is MGHRA, CDR2 YSYEKL. There are 16 residues in the CDR3. Trimming cost V 1 base and J 0 bases, with 10 bases left between them. CDR3 DNA sequence: TGCGCCAGCAGCCAAGTGGACATTATCTCCTACAATGAGCAGTTCTTC. This codes for CASSQVDIISYNEQFF.

This clonotype has more than one count but fewer than ten. This sequence joins TRBV4-1 and TRBJ2-5; 9 nucleotides agree with TRBD2. Germline assignment: CDR1 MGHRA and CDR2 YSYEKL. The V gene end was trimmed by 2 bases and the J gene end by 10 bases; junction bases not matched to a gene: 14. The CDR3 has 16 amino acids. The CDR3 bases are TGCGCCAGCAGCCAATACCGGCGGGGGGGCCAGATGAGCCAGTACTTC. It is translated as CASSQYRRGGQMSQYF.

The gene calls are TRBV29-1 and TRBJ1-4; the D is unclear. CDR1 is SQVTM and CDR2 is ANQGSEA in the germline V gene. This CDR3 has 16 residues. V shed 3 bases and J shed 4 bases, with 18 bases lying between them. The CDR3 sequence is CSVEMGEVGFNEKLFF. CDR3 DNA sequence: TGCAGCGTTGAGATGGGCGAAGTAGGTTTTAATGAAAAACTGTTTTTT.

This clonotype occurred a few times. The chain links TRBV4-3 to TRBJ2-6; D gene ambiguous. CDR1 and CDR2 (germline): LGHNA, YSLEER. V gave up 4 bases and J gave up 1 base, with 14 bases separating them. The CDR3 has 17 residues. CDR3 DNA sequence: TGCGCCAGCAGCCCCCGAGGACCAGCTTCTGGGGCCAACGTCCTGACTTTC. This translates into CASSPRGPASGANVLTF.

This clonotype was picked up many times. The V call is TRBV12-3 or TRBV12-4, the J call TRBJ2-7, with unresolved D. V was shortened by 3 bases and J by 2 bases, with 5 bases between the two germline ends. The CDR3 totals 12 residues. The CDR3: CASSFNTYEQYV. In DNA form, the CDR3 reads TGTGCCAGCAGTTTTAACACCTACGAGCAGTACGTC.

Many counts were recorded for this clonotype. The chain combines TRBV29-1 with TRBJ1-1, with TRBD1 identical over 7 bases. J gave up 13 bases and V 3 bases, and 8 bases lay outside the gene matches. This CDR3 has 11 amino acids. Germline values: CDR1 SQVTM, CDR2 ANQGSEA. The CDR3 bases are TGCAGCGTTGACGAACAGGGGTCTGGTTTCTTT. It is translated as CSVDEQGSGFF.

There are many counts of this clonotype. J is TRBJ1-1 and V is TRBV6-2 or TRBV6-3; no reliable D call. This CDR3 contains 15 residues. The V gene's germline CDR1 is MNHEY and CDR2 SVGEGT. V was pared by 4 bases and J by 1 base, with 13 bases between. The CDR3 nucleotides read TGTGCCAGCAGTTTCAATGGTTTAGGGAACACTGAAGCTTTCTTT. Protein sequence: CASSFNGLGNTEAFF.

This clonotype was found a few times. The rearrangement links TRBV6-2 or TRBV6-3 to TRBJ1-5; D is unresolved. Germline V gene lookup returns CDR1 MNHEY and CDR2 SVGEGT. V was clipped by 0 bases and J by 4 bases, with 10 bases between them. The CDR3 is made up of 15 amino acids. Here the CDR3 reads CASSYSSGANQPQHF. Here the CDR3 DNA reads TGTGCCAGCAGTTACTCGAGCGGCGCAAATCAGCCCCAGCATTTT.

V gene TRBV24-1 combines with J gene TRBJ1-5, with D unresolved. Germline CDR1 reads KGHDR; CDR2 reads SFDVKD. CDR3 size: 12 residues. V dropped 4 bases and J dropped 11 bases, with 11 bases sitting between them. The chain's CDR3 is CATSDPSGTQHF. The DNA for the CDR3 is TGTGCCACCAGTGACCCAAGTGGGACCCAGCATTTT.